Included here is one T cell receptor (beta chain) sequence, with context. What it binds is not known. This entry is derived from a study of graft-versus-host responses after intestinal transplantation. At the level of the study: Anti-thymocyte globulin induction preceded roughly 3 years of tacrolimus and steroid maintenance in all recipients.

Some clones are missing from TCRdb's copy, which holds only in-frame ones; the method was immunoSEQ multiplex PCR. Among thousands of clones, roughly 80% were seen once, and the ten largest hold around 9.6%. Study-wide findings and caveats: Detection of GvH clones occurred in recipient marrow, and some had their first appearance in ileum or blood.

Intraepithelial and lamina propria lymphocytes were freed from processed graft tissue. The sequenced sample was ileum tissue, obtained around 120 days after transplant. This clonotype originated in a human patient who received an intestinal transplant, so some T cells may come from the graft donor.

The CDR3: CASSSGQGIGSNQPQHF. The CDR3 coding sequence is TGTGCCAGCAGTAGCGGACAGGGGATCGGAAGCAATCAGCCCCAGCATTTT. The rearrangement uses TRBV2 and TRBJ1-5; TRBD1 aligns across 9 bases. V gave up 5 bases and J gave up 1 base; unmatched junction bases: 9. Germline V CDR1 and CDR2: SNHLY, FYNNEI. The CDR3 contains 17 residues.